These T cell receptor beta chains were read from a single sample in a study of metastatic and nonmetastatic thyroid tumors. Through MiXCR, TCRdb re-clonotyped the PCR reads. This table holds 85,000 to 95,000 clones, under 15% found once. Source material: blood. The receptors were sampled from a female donor with papillary thyroid cancer or a benign thyroid nodule (not recorded which). Some clones in this sample may be carry-over from other donors' samples. Each CDR3 is given with its conserved first and last residue. A D gene is named only where the DNA matches it firmly. The size field is filled for only some rows; it gives once, few, many or a size class.

V	size	J	D	CDR3	DNA
TRBV6-9	.	TRBJ2-7	TRBD2	CSSIWGGLAGGGSYEQYF	TGTTCCAGCATTTGGGGGGGACTAGCGGGGGGAGGGTCCTACGAGCAGTACTTC
TRBV12-5	many	TRBJ1-2	.	CASGLVSGADMTPYGYTF	TGTGCTAGTGGTTTGGTATCAGGTGCGGATATGACGCCCTATGGCTACACCTTC
TRBV6-1	few	TRBJ1-1	.	CASQQGTMNTEAFF	TGTGCCAGCCAACAGGGTACGATGAACACTGAAGCTTTCTTT
TRBV20-1	.	TRBJ1-2	.	CSAREGSTNYGYTF	TGCAGTGCTAGAGAAGGCAGTACTAACTATGGCTACACCTTC
TRBV5-5	once	TRBJ2-2	.	CASSLSQAYTGDLFF	TGTGCCAGCAGCTTGTCCCAGGCGTACACCGGGGATCTGTTTTTT
TRBV4-1	many	TRBJ2-1	TRBD2	CASSRGGLAGTYNEQFF	TGCGCCAGCAGCCGGGGGGGACTAGCGGGGACCTACAATGAGCAGTTCTTC
TRBV9	few	TRBJ1-2	.	CASRDRGQGGYGYTF	TGTGCCAGCAGGGACCGTGGGCAGGGAGGCTACGGCTACACCTTC
TRBV4-1	many	TRBJ1-6	TRBD1	CASSQYNDRGYNSPLHF	TGCGCCAGCAGCCAGTATAATGACAGGGGGTATAATTCACCCCTCCACTTT
TRBV5-1	.	TRBJ2-3	.	CASKGAWEESADTQYF	TGCGCCAGCAAAGGAGCTTGGGAAGAGTCGGCAGATACGCAGTATTTT
TRBV10-2	many	TRBJ1-5	TRBD1	CASGTTGDSNDQPQHF	TGCGCCAGCGGGACCACGGGGGACAGTAACGATCAGCCCCAGCATTTT
TRBV5-6	.	TRBJ1-2	.	CASSVSVHRRGYTF	TGTGCCAGCAGCGTTTCAGTTCACCGGCGGGGCTACACCTTC
TRBV28	many	TRBJ2-5	TRBD2	CASSLTAGGLETQYF	TGTGCCAGCAGTTTAACAGCGGGGGGGCTGGAGACCCAGTACTTC
TRBV27	.	TRBJ1-6	.	CASTGTFNSPLHF	TGTGCCAGCACGGGGACATTTAATTCACCCCTCCACTTT
TRBV15	few	TRBJ2-3	.	CATSISTDTQYF	TGTGCCACCAGCATTAGCACAGATACGCAGTATTTT
TRBV9	many	TRBJ2-3	.	CASSAAQGSTDTQYF	TGTGCCAGCAGCGCTGCCCAAGGGAGCACAGATACGCAGTATTTT
TRBV6-5	many	TRBJ1-4	TRBD1	CASSYVFGTGEKKLFF	TGTGCCAGCAGTTACGTATTCGGGACAGGGGAGAAAAAACTGTTTTTT
TRBV6-4	.	TRBJ2-5	.	CVSSDSTPQGEDQETKYF	TGTGTCAGCAGTGACTCGACGCCGCAGGGTGAGGACCAAGAGACCAAGTACTTC
TRBV20-1	once	TRBJ2-7	.	CSATPGIYEQYF	TGCAGTGCGACCCCTGGGATCTACGAGCAGTACTTC
TRBV6-5	many	TRBJ1-2	.	CASSYTTRSAVGYTF	TGTGCCAGCAGTTACACGACTCGGAGTGCAGTAGGCTACACCTTC
TRBV30	many	TRBJ1-1	.	CAWAGVEAFF	TGTGCCTGGGCCGGGGTTGAAGCTTTCTTT
TRBV6-1	many	TRBJ1-5	TRBD1	CASSPGTGGYMAQHF	TGTGCCAGCAGCCCCGGGACAGGGGGGTACATGGCCCAGCATTTT
TRBV6-1	many	TRBJ2-3	.	CASTRTMARSTDTQYF	TGTGCCAGCACTCGAACTATGGCTAGGAGCACAGATACGCAGTATTTT
TRBV5-6	few	TRBJ1-3	.	CASSPLRGRRDGNTIYF	TGTGCCAGCAGCCCGCTGAGGGGCAGGAGGGATGGAAACACCATATATTTT
TRBV28	many	TRBJ2-7	.	CASTGTGLGGSEQYF	TGTGCCAGCACGGGGACGGGATTAGGGGGGTCCGAGCAGTACTTC
TRBV7-9	many	TRBJ2-5	TRBD2	CASSLGLAGGRQETQYF	TGTGCCAGCAGCTTAGGGCTAGCGGGGGGTCGGCAAGAGACCCAGTACTTC